What follows are 32 T cell receptor beta chains derived from one specimen sequenced in a study of T cell responses to AZD1222 COVID-19 vaccine. Sequenced by immunoSEQ multiplex PCR; TCRdb stores in-frame clones only, minus some. The sample has about 140,000 clones; more than 85% are singletons. Sequenced material: peripheral blood, taken on day 0 of AZD1222 vaccination. The receptors here all came from an adult in good health.

This chain links TRBV6-2 or TRBV6-3 with TRBJ2-7; D ambiguous. Germline V gene sequence: CDR1 MNHEY, CDR2 SVGEGT. The CDR3 has 11 residues. Trimming took 5 bases from V and 4 from J, leaving 6 bases between them. CDR3 nucleotide sequence: TGTGCCAGCAGTGACCGATACGAGCAGTACTTC. This codes for CASSDRYEQYF.

The chain carries TRBV3-1 (or the pseudogene TRBV3-2) and TRBJ2-3; 9 bases agree with TRBD1. After removal of 4 bases from V and 6 bases from J, the junction contained 8 bases not matched to a gene. The CDR3 has 15 residues. The germline CDR1 and CDR2 sequences are LGHDT and YNNKEL (reference sequence). The CDR3: CASSPQGAVGDTQYF. CDR3 sequence (DNA): TGTGCCAGCAGCCCACAGGGGGCCGTGGGGGATACGCAGTATTTT.

This sequence joins TRBV10-3 and TRBJ2-3; 9 nucleotides align to TRBD1. The CDR3 has 16 residues. Germline lookup yields CDR1 ENHRY and CDR2 SYGVKD. The ends lost 1 base at V and 0 bases at J; junction bases unmatched: 2. The CDR3 nucleotides are TGTGCCATCAGTGAGTTCGGACAGGGGAGCACAGATACGCAGTATTTT. It translates to CAISEFGQGSTDTQYF.

The chain joins TRBV7-2 to TRBJ1-2; perhaps TRBD1 as D (5 bases). The CDR3 has 17 residues. Germline lookup yields CDR1 SGHTA and CDR2 FQGNSA. V was pared by 3 bases and J by 4 bases, with 21 bases between. CDR3 DNA: TGTGCCAGCAGCTTCGCCGGGACCGGATATACCTCCTATGGCTACACCTTC. It specifies CASSFAGTGYTSYGYTF.

This chain connects TRBV6-5 to TRBJ1-6, with TRBD1 matching 7 bases. The CDR3 loop spans 15 amino acids. Germline values: CDR1 MNHEY, CDR2 SVGAGI. Trimming at V came to 6 bases and at J to 7 bases, leaving 9 bases not matched to a gene. The CDR3 DNA sequence: TGTGCCAGCAGACCCGACAGGGTGAAGAATTCACCCCTCCACTTT. The encoded protein is CASRPDRVKNSPLHF.

The V call is TRBV27, the J call TRBJ1-6; possible D gene TRBD1, 6 bases. Trimming took off 6 bases at V and 6 bases at J, with 9 bases between the two ends. The length of the CDR3 is 13 residues. Germline loops: CDR1 MNHEY, CDR2 SMNVEV (reference sequence). CDR3 DNA: TGTGCCAGCAGGGACAGAAGTAATTCACCCCTCCACTTT. Translation: CASRDRSNSPLHF.

The J gene is TRBJ1-1, the V gene TRBV5-1; tentative D call: TRBD1 (6 bases). This CDR3 has 15 residues. Looked up from germline, CDR1 is SGHRS and CDR2 is YFSETQ. V lost 4 bases and J 0 bases, leaving 13 bases between the germline ends. As DNA, the CDR3 is TGCGCCAGCAGCCCCGACAGGACCCTGAACACTGAAGCTTTCTTT. Translation: CASSPDRTLNTEAFF.

The chain carries TRBV19 and TRBJ2-5; 7 nucleotides match TRBD2. V lost 8 bases, J lost 3 bases, and 6 bases stayed unmatched. Germline loops: CDR1 LNHDA, CDR2 SQIVND (reference sequence). This CDR3 has 13 residues. CDR3 region: CASSIAGEETQYF. CDR3 DNA sequence: TGTGCCAGTTCAATAGCGGGTGAAGAGACCCAGTACTTC.

The J gene is TRBJ2-7, the V gene TRBV18; D gene unclear. The CDR3 contains 14 residues. The germline CDR1 and CDR2 sequences are KGHSH and LQKENI. The V and J ends lost 4 bases and 1 base respectively, with 11 bases between them. CDR3 DNA sequence: TGTGCCAGCTCACAGGACGGTACTTCCTACGAGCAGTACTTC. It is translated as CASSQDGTSYEQYF.

The genes are TRBV18 and TRBJ2-3; 8 nucleotides align to TRBD2. Losses at the gene ends were 0 bases for V and 3 bases for J; bases not matched to a gene: 5. The CDR3 extends over 16 amino acids. In germline, CDR1 is KGHSH, CDR2 LQKENI. CDR3 in amino acids: CASSPPLRGGTDTQYF. Written as DNA, the CDR3 is TGTGCCAGCTCACCACCGTTACGGGGGGGAACAGATACGCAGTATTTT.

Comment on this clone: Within the sample, other DNA sequences also encode this same CDR3. The chain combines TRBV5-8 with TRBJ1-3; D is uncertain. V was shortened by 1 base and J by 3 bases, with 2 bases between the two germline ends. The CDR3 sequence is 12 residues long. From germline, CDR1 is SGHTS and CDR2 YDEGEE. In DNA form, the CDR3 reads TGTGCCAGCAGCTTGCGTGGAAACACCATATATTTT. As protein: CASSLRGNTIYF.

The chain links TRBV7-2 to TRBJ2-5; D gene unclear. V lost 6 bases to trimming and J lost 2 bases, with 13 bases between them. The germline CDR1 and CDR2 sequences are SGHTA and FQGNSA. There are 14 residues in the CDR3. The CDR3 DNA reads TGTGCCAGCAGGCGAGTGCTGGGGCAAGAGACCCAGTACTTC. Its protein product is CASRRVLGQETQYF.

The V and J genes are TRBV6-5 and TRBJ2-7, with D perhaps TRBD2 (5 bases). Germline V gives CDR1 MNHEY, CDR2 SVGAGI. CDR3 size: 13 residues. Trimming removed 5 bases from V and 2 bases from J, with 10 bases in between. The CDR3 loop is CASSTTTTYEQYF. CDR3 DNA sequence: TGTGCCAGCAGTACGACTACTACCTACGAGCAGTACTTC.

The chain is built from TRBV11-2 and TRBJ2-7; D possibly corresponds to TRBD1 (5 bases). Per germline, CDR1 SGHAT and CDR2 FQNNGV. The ends were cut back, 1 base at V and 1 base at J, with 11 bases in the middle. The CDR3 length is 15 residues. As DNA, the CDR3 is TGTGCCAGCAGCTTAGCGCTGACAGATTCCTACGAGCAGTACTTC. Its protein product is CASSLALTDSYEQYF.

The V and J genes are TRBV18 and TRBJ1-6; D is ambiguous. The V end lost 2 bases, the J end lost 8 bases, and 7 bases lay between the germline ends. Germline CDR1 and CDR2: KGHSH and LQKENI. The CDR3 sequence is 13 residues long. CDR3 amino acids: CASSPEEYSPLHF. Here the CDR3 DNA reads TGTGCCAGCTCACCAGAAGAGTATTCACCCCTCCACTTT.

The CDR3 coding sequence is TGTGCCAGCAGCTTGACAGGGGACACTGAAGCTTTCTTT. It codes for CASSLTGDTEAFF. The chain links TRBV11-2 to TRBJ1-1; 8 positions agree with TRBD1. The ends lost 3 bases at V and 3 bases at J; junction bases unmatched: 0. Germline V gives CDR1 SGHAT, CDR2 FQNNGV. The CDR3 is made up of 13 amino acids. Supplemented by reference TRBV11-2 and TRBJ1-1, the full variable domain reads EAGVAQSPRYKIIEKRQSVAFWCNPISGHATLYWYQQILGQGPKLLIQFQNNGVVDDSQLPKDRFSAERLKGVDSTLKIQPAKLEDSAVYLCASSLTGDTEAFFGQGTRLTVV.

The genes are TRBV3-1 (or the pseudogene TRBV3-2) and TRBJ2-5; D remains ambiguous. CDR1 and CDR2 (germline): LGHDT, YNNKEL (reference sequence). V was pared by 3 bases and J by 2 bases, with 1 base between. CDR3 length equals 11 residues. As DNA, the CDR3 is TGTGCCAGCAGCCAGCAAGAGACCCAGTACTTC. Protein sequence: CASSQQETQYF.

V and J are TRBV5-1 and TRBJ2-3; 15 bases align to TRBD2. The germline V gene has CDR1 SGHRS and CDR2 YFSETQ. The CDR3 sequence is 16 residues long. V shed 4 bases and J 5 bases; nucleotides not matched to a gene: 5. CDR3 nucleotide sequence: TGCGCCAGCAGCCAGGGACTAGCGGGAGGAGGAGATACGCAGTATTTT. Protein: CASSQGLAGGGDTQYF.

The chain is built from TRBV20-1 and TRBJ1-2; D perhaps matches TRBD1 (5 bases). V dropped 3 bases and J dropped 8 bases, with 13 bases sitting between them. CDR3 length: 12 residues. Germline lookup yields CDR1 DFQATT and CDR2 SNEGSKA (reference sequence). The CDR3 sequence: CSASQGLVGYTF. The CDR3 nucleotides are TGCAGTGCTAGTCAGGGACTAGTCGGCTACACCTTC.

The rearrangement uses TRBV29-1 and TRBJ2-7; maybe TRBD1 (6 bases). CDR1 and CDR2 from the germline V gene are SQVTM and ANQGSEA. The V gene lost 4 bases and the J gene lost 5 bases, with 15 bases spanning the gap. There are 13 residues in the CDR3. The CDR3 coding sequence is TGCAGCGTTGGACAGGTTCTCCTGGACGAGCAGTACTTC. This encodes CSVGQVLLDEQYF.

This clone was counted once. The J gene is TRBJ1-5, the V gene TRBV7-2; 9 bases are a match to TRBD1. Germline V gives CDR1 SGHTA, CDR2 FQGNSA. This CDR3 has 14 amino acids. Unmatched junction bases numbered 6, after V lost 5 bases and J lost 7 bases. In nucleotides, the CDR3 is TGTGCCAGCAGCACCGGGACAGGGCTCCAGCCCCAGCATTTT. Translating it yields CASSTGTGLQPQHF.

This chain links TRBV19 with TRBJ2-7; 14 positions match TRBD2. The CDR3 totals 16 residues. The V segment lost 0 bases and the J segment 6 bases; nucleotides outside the gene matches: 4. CDR1 and CDR2 (germline): LNHDA, SQIVND (reference sequence). CDR3 sequence (DNA): TGTGCCAGTAGTATAGAGGGGACTAGCGGGAGATCCGAGCAGTACTTC. Protein sequence: CASSIEGTSGRSEQYF.

The genes are TRBV4-3 and TRBJ1-1, with D perhaps matching TRBD1 (5 bases). The CDR3 runs to 15 residues. Germline values: CDR1 LGHNA, CDR2 YSLEER. The V end was cut by 0 bases, the J end by 3 bases, with 11 bases between. The chain's CDR3 is CASSQDRGWYTEAFF. The CDR3 bases are TGCGCCAGCAGCCAAGATAGGGGTTGGTACACTGAAGCTTTCTTT.

The CDR3 sequence: CASSPSTGGDGYTF. As DNA, the CDR3 is TGTGCCAGCTCACCCTCCACAGGGGGCGATGGCTACACCTTC. The chain is built from TRBV18 and TRBJ1-2; 9 bases are shared with TRBD1. The V gene's germline CDR1 is KGHSH and CDR2 LQKENI. The CDR3 has 14 residues. The V and J ends lost 3 bases and 6 bases, in that order; junction bases with no gene match: 5.

J is TRBJ2-7 and V is TRBV7-2; 10 positions agree with TRBD2. The V gene's germline CDR1 is SGHTA and CDR2 FQGNSA. J lost 3 bases, V lost 4 bases, and 0 bases had no gene match. The length of the CDR3 is 13 residues. The CDR3 here is CASSSSGGYEQYF. The CDR3 DNA reads as TGTGCCAGCAGCTCTAGCGGGGGCTACGAGCAGTACTTC.

In its sample, this clone was seen a few times. The chain employs TRBV12-3 or TRBV12-4 and TRBJ1-2; perhaps TRBD1 as D (5 bases). Trimming cost V 5 bases and J 8 bases, with 15 bases left between them. The CDR3 has 13 residues. The CDR3 spells CASSPGRAAGYTF. The CDR3 nucleotides read TGTGCCAGCAGTCCTGGCAGGGCGGCGGGCTACACCTTC.

This chain uses TRBV30 with TRBJ2-2; 14 nucleotides line up with TRBD2. V gave up 4 bases and J gave up 7 bases; unmatched junction bases: 5. This CDR3 comprises 15 residues. The germline V gene has CDR1 GTSNPN and CDR2 SVGIG (reference sequence). The CDR3 spells CAWTTGLAGVGELFF. As DNA, the CDR3 is TGTGCCTGGACGACGGGACTAGCGGGAGTCGGGGAGCTGTTTTTT.

Here the CDR3 DNA reads TGTGCCAGCAGCACGCAGGGCTTCGGCGGCTACACCTTC. Translating it yields CASSTQGFGGYTF. The chain carries TRBV9 and TRBJ1-2, with a possible D match to TRBD1 (5 bases). V gave up 4 bases and J gave up 8 bases, with 15 bases separating them. The CDR3 covers 13 residues. Germline V CDR1 and CDR2: SGDLS, YYNGEE.

J is TRBJ1-1 and V is TRBV19, with 12 bases that match TRBD1. Germline CDR1 reads LNHDA; CDR2 reads SQIVND (reference sequence). The CDR3 spans 15 residues. Unmatched junction bases numbered 7, after V lost 6 bases and J lost 5 bases. The CDR3 is CASRVGQGAWTEAFF. The CDR3 DNA sequence: TGTGCCAGTAGGGTGGGACAGGGGGCTTGGACTGAAGCTTTCTTT. Full variable domain (remainder filled in from reference TRBV19 and TRBJ1-1): DGGITQSPKYLFRKEGQNVTLSCEQNLNHDAMYWYRQDPGQGLRLIYYSQIVNDFQKGDIAEGYSVSREKKESFPLTVTSAQKNPTAFYLCASRVGQGAWTEAFFGQGTRLTVV.

CDR3 DNA: TGTGCCAGCAGCCCAGGACAGGGAGGTAATAACTATGGCTACACCTTC. Translating gives CASSPGQGGNNYGYTF. The rearrangement uses TRBV7-9 and TRBJ1-2; TRBD1 aligns across 8 bases. V gave up 5 bases and J gave up 1 base; unmatched junction bases: 9. Germline lookup yields CDR1 SEHNR and CDR2 FQNEAQ (reference sequence). The CDR3 consists of 16 residues.

The chain has TRBV10-3 and TRBJ2-6; perhaps D is TRBD1 or TRBD2 (5 bases each). The CDR3 totals 21 residues. Germline assignment: CDR1 ENHRY and CDR2 SYGVKD. Between the trimmed V and J ends, which lost 6 bases and 1 base, there was a span of 28 bases. The CDR3 nucleotides are TGTGCCATCAGGGGGACCCAGAATAATGTCTTGGGCGGTTCTGGGGCCAACGTCCTGACTTTC. Protein sequence: CAIRGTQNNVLGGSGANVLTF.

This chain links TRBV19 with TRBJ2-5; TRBD1 might be the D (5 bases). Germline V gene sequence: CDR1 LNHDA, CDR2 SQIVND (reference sequence). The CDR3 consists of 14 residues. The ends were cut back, 1 base at V and 5 bases at J, with 11 bases in the middle. The CDR3 DNA follows: TGTGCCAGTAGTATAGGCCAGGGCGTGGAGACCCAGTACTTC. This translates into CASSIGQGVETQYF. Looking up the rest from reference TRBV19 and TRBJ2-5 gives the full variable domain: DGGITQSPKYLFRKEGQNVTLSCEQNLNHDAMYWYRQDPGQGLRLIYYSQIVNDFQKGDIAEGYSVSREKKESFPLTVTSAQKNPTAFYLCASSIGQGVETQYFGPGTRLLVL.